This T cell receptor beta chain came from a study of Graves' ophthalmopathy and Graves' hyperthyroidism. Study-wide points: With 60% to 71% sensitivity and 72.22% specificity, the model predicted ophthalmopathy progression. Thyroid clonotypes that were expanded above 0.001 frequency mostly also appeared in blood.

Other autoimmune diseases, uncontrolled infections, pregnancy or lactation excluded patients from enrollment. Sampling around 9.8 ml of fresh peripheral blood provided the PBMCs. V was trimmed by 5 bases and J by 3 bases, leaving 32 bases between them. The CDR3 has 20 residues. Germline-derived CDR1 and CDR2 are MDHEN and SYDVKM. This clonotype was seen many times. The target antigen is unknown. RNA transcripts were the template, and TCR beta CDR3 regions were amplified from them. A first-round RT-PCR used HTBI primers, followed by a second-round multiplex PCR. Each CDR3 protein is one row after TCRdb ran MiXCR on the multiplex PCR reads. Found here are some 200,000 distinct CDR3 sequences, approximately 28% of them singletons; the top ten hold about 9.3%.

The material sequenced was peripheral blood. The chain joins TRBV28 to TRBJ2-7; D uncertain. The TCR originated in a man in his fifties with Graves' ophthalmopathy. The CDR3 loop reads CASSRPRASQTYIQDYEQYF. DNA for the CDR3: TGTGCCAGCAGTCGACCTCGGGCCAGCCAAACCTATATTCAGGACTACGAGCAGTACTTC.